The present T cell receptor (beta chain) was sequenced within a study of cytomegalovirus exposure and HLA in healthy donors. The study's findings and limits: Later analysis associated a missense DCLRE1C variant with TCR beta V- and J-gene trimming. Solely CMV serostatus was available to characterize immune exposure.

As to this clone: The antigen remains unidentified.

The CDR3 is 15 residues long. Germline V gene sequence: CDR1 SGHRS, CDR2 YFSETQ. V dropped 3 bases and J dropped 8; count of bases not matched to a gene: 7. A multiplex PCR was run with 60 Vbeta primers and 13 Jbeta primers. The method was immunoSEQ multiplex PCR; TCRdb's version includes in-frame clones alone and lacks a portion of them. Of 180,000 or so clones listed, 60% to 80% are singletons. The chain couples TRBV5-1 to TRBJ2-5, with 13 positions matching TRBD2. This sequence originates from a man aged 50 or older in good health and CMV-seropositive. Sequenced: PBMCs. CDR3 bases: TGCGCCAGCAGCTCGACTAGCGGGGGGCCTAGAACCCAGTACTTC. This translates into CASSSTSGGPRTQYF.